The 11 T cell receptor beta chains in this list originate from one sample, sequenced in a study of T cell responses to AZD1222 COVID-19 vaccine. Sequencing was performed with immunoSEQ multiplex PCR; in TCRdb, only in-frame clones are kept and a portion is missing. The sample lists roughly 120,000 clones; roughly 90% were seen once. This material consisted of peripheral blood, taken on day 0 of AZD1222 vaccination. These receptors were collected from an adult in good health.

Here the CDR3 reads CASSHGQVNEKLFF. The CDR3 bases are TGTGCCAGCAGCCACGGACAGGTGAATGAAAAACTGTTTTTT. V usage is TRBV3-1 (or the pseudogene TRBV3-2) and J usage is TRBJ1-4; 7 bases line up with TRBD1. The V gene end was trimmed by 3 bases and the J gene end by 5 bases; junction bases not matched to a gene: 3. Per the germline V gene, CDR1 is LGHDT and CDR2 is YNNKEL (reference sequence). The CDR3 runs 14 residues.

The genes are TRBV12-3 or TRBV12-4 and TRBJ1-1, with 7 bases fitting TRBD1. The CDR3 sequence is 13 residues long. The ends lost 4 bases at V and 7 bases at J; junction bases unmatched: 6. The CDR3 bases are TGTGCCAGCAGTTGGGCCCAGGGGGGTGAAGCTTTCTTT. This translates into CASSWAQGGEAFF.

This chain uses TRBV19 with TRBJ2-7; 8 bases fit TRBD2. The CDR3 consists of 14 residues. V lost 3 bases and J lost 5; bases outside the gene matches: 6. Germline V gene sequence: CDR1 LNHDA, CDR2 SQIVND (reference sequence). CDR3 amino acids: CASSIAAGVDEQYV. The CDR3 nucleotides read TGTGCCAGTAGTATCGCAGCGGGAGTCGACGAGCAGTACGTC.

The V gene is TRBV27, the J gene TRBJ2-7; 12 bases align to TRBD2. Germline V lookup: CDR1 MNHEY, CDR2 SMNVEV (reference sequence). The CDR3 extends over 14 amino acids. Losses at the gene ends were 5 bases for V and 3 bases for J; bases not matched to a gene: 2. DNA for the CDR3: TGTGCCAGCAGTCCGGGACTAGCGGGCTACGAGCAGTACTTC. Its protein product is CASSPGLAGYEQYF.

V is TRBV14 and J is TRBJ2-3; TRBD2 matches at 14 bases. V trimming: 8 bases; J trimming: 5 bases; junction bases outside the gene matches: 3. Germline CDR1 is SGHDN and CDR2 is FVKESK. The CDR3 is made up of 14 amino acids. The CDR3 loop reads CASGTSGRRDTQYF. The CDR3 DNA is TGTGCCAGCGGGACTAGCGGGAGAAGAGATACGCAGTATTTT.

This rearrangement joins TRBV21-1 to TRBJ2-7; the D call TRBD1 from the table was never checked on the DNA. TRBV21-1 is given as a pseudogene. The CDR3 spans 16 residues. CDR3 residues: CASSKGEGTGSFEQYV. CDR3 nucleotide sequence: TGTGCCAGCAGCAAGGGGGAGGGGACAGGGTCGTTCGAGCAGTACGTC.

The J gene is TRBJ2-7, the V gene TRBV12-3 or TRBV12-4, with D possibly called TRBD1 or TRBD2 (6 bases each). The CDR3 length is 13 residues. V was shortened by 5 bases and J by 7 bases, with 15 bases between the two germline ends. DNA for the CDR3: TGTGCCAGCAGTCTTGGGGGGCCGAGTGAGCAGTACTTC. Translated: CASSLGGPSEQYF.

This chain connects TRBV28 to TRBJ2-7, with 11 positions matching TRBD1. This CDR3 contains 15 residues. Germline lookup yields CDR1 MDHEN and CDR2 SYDVKM. V gave up 3 bases and J gave up 4 bases; unmatched junction bases: 5. CDR3 in DNA: TGTGCCAGCAGTTTTCCGGGACAGGGGGGTTACGAGCAGTACTTC. Encoded protein: CASSFPGQGGYEQYF.

The V and J genes are TRBV14 and TRBJ1-2, with D unresolved. The V end was cut by 1 base, the J end by 2 bases, with 8 bases between. Germline V gene lookup returns CDR1 SGHDN and CDR2 FVKESK. CDR3 size: 14 residues. CDR3 sequence: CASSQGRANYGYTF. The DNA of the CDR3 is TGTGCCAGCAGCCAAGGGCGGGCAAACTATGGCTACACCTTC.

The chain carries TRBV7-3 and TRBJ2-1; 9 bases are a match to TRBD2. After removal of 1 base from V and 3 bases from J, the junction contained 1 base not matched to a gene. This CDR3 is 15 amino acids long. CDR1 SGHTA and CDR2 FQGTGA come from the germline V gene. CDR3 residues: CASSLKLAGYNEQFF. CDR3 nucleotides: TGTGCCAGCAGCTTAAAACTAGCGGGCTACAATGAGCAGTTCTTC.

In this sample, this clone turned up once. The CDR3 sequence: CSVEPPVAGVNNEQFF. CDR3 in DNA: TGCAGCGTTGAACCCCCGGTAGCGGGAGTGAACAATGAGCAGTTCTTC. This chain uses TRBV29-1 with TRBJ2-1; 9 bases align to TRBD2. The germline CDR1 and CDR2 sequences are SQVTM and ANQGSEA. The CDR3 has 16 amino acids. The trim removed 2 bases at V and 5 bases at J, leaving 10 bases unmatched.